This TCR beta chain stems from a study of T cell responses to AZD1222 COVID-19 vaccine. The study, taken as a whole, reports: When two AZD1222 doses had been given, Spike-specific TCR breadth and depth rose. Clonal diversity may have been underestimated, and the donors were mostly white British, with more females than males. After the peak T cell response, and only then, were repertoires sampled.

Produced via immunoSEQ multiplex PCR; TCRdb's table is partial and in-frame only. This sample yields 130,000 or so clones, of which approximately 91% are seen a single time; 1.9% belongs to the top ten. The CDR3 length is 13 residues. The germline V gene has CDR1 LNHDA and CDR2 SQIVND (reference sequence). Trimming removed 10 bases from V and 2 bases from J, with 13 bases in between. The sample holds one count of this clone. As yet, its antigen is unknown. The sequences come from peripheral blood, collected 28 days after the second AZD1222 dose. The clonotype originates from an adult who received the AZD1222 COVID-19 vaccine. V gene TRBV19 combines with J gene TRBJ2-3; no definite D call. The CDR3 DNA sequence: TGTGCCACCGGGCTAACTTCCACAGATACGCAGTATTTT. Its protein is CATGLTSTDTQYF.